A single sample is the source of the 29 T cell receptor beta chains below, sequenced in a study of shared clonotypes between healthy human individuals. Clones were read by immunoSEQ multiplex PCR, and TCRdb kept only the in-frame ones, dropping some. The sample consists of around 2.1 million clones, under 95% of them appearing once. Naive CD8 isolation took CD45RO-negative cells positively selected for CCR7 and excluded terminally differentiated effector memory CD45RA+ cells. Specimen: naive CD8+ T cells from PBMCs. The origin of the receptors is a man between 18 and 35 years old in good health. Some clones in this sample may be carry-over from other donors' samples.

This chain connects TRBV25-1 to TRBJ2-5; the match to TRBD1 covers 10 bases. This CDR3 is built from 15 residues. The V segment lost 4 bases and the J segment 4 bases; nucleotides outside the gene matches: 6. From germline, CDR1 is MGHDK and CDR2 SYGVNS. In nucleotides, the CDR3 is TGTGCCAGCAGTGTCCGGGACAGGGGAACAGAGACCCAGTACTTC. It is translated as CASSVRDRGTETQYF.

The chain uses TRBV11-2 and TRBJ2-2; 11 positions match TRBD2. Germline V gene lookup returns CDR1 SGHAT and CDR2 FQNNGV. This CDR3 region has 15 residues. The V gene end was trimmed by 5 bases and the J gene end by 2 bases; junction bases not matched to a gene: 1. The CDR3 DNA reads TGTGCCAGCAGCAGACTAGCGGGAAACACCGGGGAGCTGTTTTTT. Its protein is CASSRLAGNTGELFF.

V is TRBV6-6 and J is TRBJ1-1; perhaps TRBD1 as D (5 bases). Trimming removed 0 bases from V and 5 bases from J, with 10 bases in between. Germline loops: CDR1 MNHNY, CDR2 SVGAGI (reference sequence). The CDR3 is 14 residues long. The CDR3 DNA is TGTGCCAGCAGTTACTCGGGGGTTCAGACTGAAGCTTTCTTT. It translates to CASSYSGVQTEAFF.

The chain uses TRBV29-1 and TRBJ2-7; D may be TRBD2 (6 bases). CDR3 size: 13 residues. The V and J ends lost 6 bases and 3 bases respectively, with 15 bases between them. CDR1 is SQVTM and CDR2 is ANQGSEA in the germline V gene. The CDR3: CSVPGTGYYEQYF. The CDR3 DNA is TGCAGCGTGCCTGGGACTGGATACTACGAGCAGTACTTC.

This chain links TRBV5-6 with TRBJ1-1; a weak D match, TRBD1 (6 bases). This CDR3 has 13 amino acids. Germline CDR1 SGHDT, CDR2 YYEEEE. V shed 9 bases and J shed 4 bases, with 16 bases lying between them. The CDR3 spells CATTRGVGTEAFF. The CDR3, as DNA: TGTGCCACTACGAGGGGGGTCGGCACTGAAGCTTTCTTT.

The rearrangement links TRBV6-5 to TRBJ2-7; D is undetermined. The V gene lost 10 bases and the J gene lost 3 bases, with 10 bases spanning the gap. Per germline, CDR1 MNHEY and CDR2 SVGAGI. The CDR3 is 11 residues long. The CDR3 is CATQRGYEQYF. The CDR3 DNA reads TGTGCCACTCAGAGAGGCTACGAGCAGTACTTC.

The chain carries TRBV5-8 and TRBJ2-7; no firm D call. V was clipped by 0 bases and J by 1 base, with 8 bases between them. This CDR3 contains 14 residues. Germline V gene sequence: CDR1 SGHTS, CDR2 YDEGEE. The CDR3 nucleotides are TGTGCCAGCAGCTTGGAAGTGGTTTCCTACGAGCAGTACTTC. The encoded protein is CASSLEVVSYEQYF.

V usage is TRBV28 and J usage is TRBJ1-2; D may be TRBD1 (5 bases). V lost 6 bases and J lost 4, with 21 bases in between. Germline-derived CDR1 and CDR2 are MDHEN and SYDVKM. The CDR3 is 16 amino acids. The CDR3 DNA sequence: TGTGCCAGCAGCCCCCGAGGGGTCCCAGTCCCCTATGGCTACACCTTC. Amino acid sequence: CASSPRGVPVPYGYTF.

This clone occurred once. CDR3 bases: TGTGCCAGCAGTGACAGGGTCTCGGCTGGGGCCAACGTCCTGACTTTC. Encoded protein: CASSDRVSAGANVLTF. The V and J genes are TRBV25-1 and TRBJ2-6; TRBD1 might be the D (5 bases). The CDR3 runs to 16 residues. V lost 3 bases, J lost 2 bases, and 11 bases lay in between. From germline, CDR1 is MGHDK and CDR2 SYGVNS. The full variable domain, with the rest looked up from reference TRBV25-1 and TRBJ2-6, is EADIYQTPRYLVIGTGKKITLECSQTMGHDKMYWYQQDPGMELHLIHYSYGVNSTEKGDLSSESTVSRIRTEHFPLTLESARPSHTSQYLCASSDRVSAGANVLTFGAGSRLTVL.

The chain joins TRBV7-9 to TRBJ2-1, with TRBD2 matching over 8 bases. The CDR3 sequence is 14 residues long. Germline trimming cut 6 bases from V and 5 bases from J; bases unmatched to any gene: 6. Germline V gene sequence: CDR1 SEHNR, CDR2 FQNEAQ (reference sequence). CDR3 DNA sequence: TGTGCCAGCAGAACAACACTAGCGGACAATGAGCAGTTCTTC. Residues: CASRTTLADNEQFF. The variable domain in full, completed from reference TRBV7-9 and TRBJ2-1, reads DTGVSQNPRHKITKRGQNVTFRCDPISEHNRLYWYRQTLGQGPEFLTYFQNEAQLEKSRLLSDRFSAERPKGSFSTLEIQRTEQGDSAMYLCASRTTLADNEQFFGPGTRLTVL.

This chain links TRBV4-1 with TRBJ1-2; 7 bases agree with TRBD1. Trimming removed 3 bases from V and 6 bases from J; junction bases left unmatched: 10. Per the germline V gene, CDR1 is MGHRA and CDR2 is YSYEKL. This CDR3 has 15 residues. The CDR3 DNA sequence: TGCGCCAGCAGCCAGAGCCTGGGACAGCTCGATGGCTACACCTTC. Translating gives CASSQSLGQLDGYTF.

This clone was detected once. This rearrangement joins TRBV11-3 to TRBJ2-5, with D possibly being TRBD1 (5 bases). Germline assignment: CDR1 SGHNT and CDR2 YENEEA. Trimming shortened V by 5 bases and J by 1 base, and 14 bases separated the two germline ends. The CDR3 has 15 residues. The DNA for the CDR3 is TGTGCCAGCAGCCGAACTCAGGGTACCCAAGAGACCCAGTACTTC. Translated, it gives CASSRTQGTQETQYF.

This chain connects TRBV27 to TRBJ2-1, with TRBD2 identical over 7 bases. The CDR3 spans 13 residues. V trimming: 6 bases; J trimming: 8 bases; junction bases outside the gene matches: 7. Per germline, CDR1 MNHEY and CDR2 SMNVEV (reference sequence). For the CDR3, the DNA is TGTGCCAGCAGACCTGGGACTATCGATGAGCAGTTCTTC. It specifies CASRPGTIDEQFF.

V usage is TRBV9 and J usage is TRBJ2-1; D possibly corresponds to TRBD2 (5 bases). V lost 0 bases and J lost 3, with 13 bases in between. The CDR3 extends over 16 amino acids. From germline, CDR1 is SGDLS and CDR2 YYNGEE. This chain's CDR3 is CASSVDAAEFYNEQFF. CDR3 nucleotide sequence: TGTGCCAGCAGCGTAGACGCAGCGGAATTCTACAATGAGCAGTTCTTC.

Note on this clone: This CDR3 is also generated by other DNA sequences in the sample. This rearrangement joins TRBV20-1 to TRBJ2-7; no firm D call. Germline values: CDR1 DFQATT, CDR2 SNEGSKA (reference sequence). The CDR3 has 11 residues. The germline V and J ends were trimmed by 0 bases and 3 bases, with 3 bases remaining between them. The chain's CDR3 is CSAREDYEQYF. The CDR3 DNA is TGCAGTGCTAGAGAGGACTACGAGCAGTACTTC.

V gene TRBV7-9 combines with J gene TRBJ2-1, with 11 bases aligning to TRBD2. This CDR3 is built from 16 residues. The trim removed 6 bases at V and 7 bases at J, leaving 11 bases unmatched. Germline assignment: CDR1 SEHNR and CDR2 FQNEAQ (reference sequence). CDR3 residues: CASRHGLAGKQNEQFF. The DNA for the CDR3 is TGTGCCAGCAGACATGGACTAGCGGGCAAACAGAATGAGCAGTTCTTC.

The CDR3 here is CASSPTGGRGLQETQYF. Here the CDR3 DNA reads TGCGCCAGCAGCCCCACCGGGGGCAGGGGATTACAAGAGACCCAGTACTTC. This chain uses TRBV5-1 with TRBJ2-5; either TRBD1 or TRBD2 may supply D (6 bases each). Trimming removed 4 bases at V and 2 bases at J, with 21 bases between. The CDR3 spans 17 residues. Germline V lookup: CDR1 SGHRS, CDR2 YFSETQ.

This chain uses TRBV27 with TRBJ1-4, with D hard to call. This CDR3 spans 15 amino acids. Germline V gives CDR1 MNHEY, CDR2 SMNVEV (reference sequence). Trimming took 5 bases from V and 6 from J, leaving 16 bases between them. CDR3 amino acids: CASSPGAGADEKLFF. The CDR3 DNA sequence: TGTGCCAGCAGTCCCGGAGCGGGCGCGGATGAAAAACTGTTTTTT.

The chain employs TRBV7-9 and TRBJ2-3; unclear D gene. Trimming cost V 8 bases and J 2 bases, with 11 bases left between them. The CDR3 runs to 13 residues. Germline-derived CDR1 and CDR2 are SEHNR and FQNEAQ (reference sequence). This chain's CDR3 is CASLAKATDTQYF. The CDR3 DNA is TGTGCCAGCTTGGCCAAAGCCACAGATACGCAGTATTTT. Full variable domain (missing parts from reference TRBV7-9 and TRBJ2-3): DTGVSQNPRHKITKRGQNVTFRCDPISEHNRLYWYRQTLGQGPEFLTYFQNEAQLEKSRLLSDRFSAERPKGSFSTLEIQRTEQGDSAMYLCASLAKATDTQYFGPGTRLTVL.

As DNA, the CDR3 is TGTGCCAGTAGTAAGGCATGGCAGCACTATGGCTACACCTTC. Encoded protein: CASSKAWQHYGYTF. The V call is TRBV19, the J call TRBJ1-2; the D is unclear. Trimming cost V 4 bases and J 3 bases, with 12 bases left between them. Germline lookup yields CDR1 LNHDA and CDR2 SQIVND (reference sequence). The CDR3 is made up of 14 amino acids.

The genes are TRBV15 and TRBJ2-3; the D is unclear. The V and J ends lost 0 bases and 0 bases respectively, with 10 bases between them. The CDR3 has 16 amino acids. Germline V gives CDR1 LNHNV, CDR2 YYDKDF (reference sequence). CDR3 sequence: CATSRDSRPSTDTQYF. DNA of the CDR3: TGTGCCACCAGCAGAGATTCAAGGCCTAGCACAGATACGCAGTATTTT. Complete variable domain (other parts from reference TRBV15 and TRBJ2-3): DAMVIQNPRYQVTQFGKPVTLSCSQTLNHNVMYWYQQKSSQAPKLLFHYYDKDFNNEADTPDNFQSRRPNTSFCFLDIRSPGLGDTAMYLCATSRDSRPSTDTQYFGPGTRLTVL.

The chain uses TRBV7-3 and TRBJ2-3; 7 bases map to TRBD2. Germline CDR1 SGHTA, CDR2 FQGTGA. V was pared by 2 bases and J by 6 bases, with 8 bases of the junction left unmatched. CDR3 length equals 15 residues. The CDR3 coding sequence is TGTGCCAGCAGCTTATTGGCGGGAGATTGGGATACGCAGTATTTT. It yields the protein CASSLLAGDWDTQYF.

The chain couples TRBV7-8 to TRBJ2-2, with TRBD1 matching 8 bases. The V gene's germline CDR1 is SGHVS and CDR2 FQNEAQ. The ends lost 4 bases at V and 4 bases at J; junction bases unmatched: 5. The CDR3 has 15 amino acids. CDR3 bases: TGTGCCAGCAGCTATTGGACAGGGACCACCGGGGAGCTGTTTTTT. Its translation: CASSYWTGTTGELFF.

The chain combines TRBV15 with TRBJ2-7; D might be TRBD1 or TRBD2, each matching 6 bases. Between the trimmed V and J ends, which lost 5 bases and 2 bases, there was a span of 13 bases. The CDR3 is 14 amino acids. Germline values: CDR1 LNHNV, CDR2 YYDKDF (reference sequence). The CDR3 protein is CATSRRGPPYEQYF. CDR3 DNA: TGTGCCACCAGCCGCCGGGGGCCCCCCTACGAGCAGTACTTC.

The V call is TRBV7-9, the J call TRBJ2-6, with a weak D call TRBD2 (6 bases). There are 16 residues in the CDR3. Germline V gene lookup returns CDR1 SEHNR and CDR2 FQNEAQ (reference sequence). The germline V and J ends were trimmed by 5 bases and 5 bases, with 16 bases remaining between them. For the CDR3, the DNA is TGTGCCAGCAGCGACCCCTCGGGAGAGCGGGCCAACGTCCTGACTTTC. Residues: CASSDPSGERANVLTF.

This clone was seen more than once but under ten times. The chain carries TRBV19 and TRBJ1-2, with a tentative D call TRBD1 (6 bases). Germline CDR1 and CDR2: LNHDA and SQIVND (reference sequence). The CDR3 spans 14 residues. Trimming removed 4 bases at V and 4 bases at J, with 13 bases between. DNA for the CDR3: TGTGCCAGTAGTACCGACAGGTCCCCCTATGGCTACACCTTC. Translating gives CASSTDRSPYGYTF.

For this clone: The sample contains more than one DNA sequence encoding this CDR3. The chain uses TRBV27 and TRBJ2-1; no reliable D call. Looked up from germline, CDR1 is MNHEY and CDR2 is SMNVEV (reference sequence). The CDR3 sequence is 12 residues long. Trimming shortened V by 6 bases and J by 4 bases, and 7 bases separated the two germline ends. CDR3: CASSPTYNEQFF. The CDR3 region has the DNA TGTGCCAGCAGCCCTACTTACAATGAGCAGTTCTTC.

The rearrangement joins TRBV27 to TRBJ1-4; maybe TRBD1 (6 bases). Germline assignment: CDR1 MNHEY and CDR2 SMNVEV (reference sequence). The germline V and J ends were trimmed by 6 bases and 11 bases, with 10 bases remaining between them. This CDR3 spans 11 amino acids. CDR3 protein: CASRDSGKLFF. As DNA, the CDR3 is TGTGCCAGCAGGGACAGCGGGAAACTGTTTTTT.

The CDR3 bases are TGTGCCAGCAGCTTCGGCAGGGGGGGTATCGAGCAGTACTTC. It is translated as CASSFGRGGIEQYF. The chain uses TRBV13 and TRBJ2-7; possibly TRBD1 or TRBD2 for D (7 bases each). The germline V gene has CDR1 PRHDT and CDR2 FYEKMQ (reference sequence). This CDR3 is built from 14 residues. The germline V and J ends were trimmed by 3 bases and 6 bases, with 15 bases remaining between them.